These T cell receptor beta chains were read from a single sample in a study of cytomegalovirus exposure and HLA in healthy donors. The data were produced by immunoSEQ multiplex PCR, yet TCRdb's version contains in-frame clones alone and is incomplete. The table shows about 130,000 clones, with under 85% occurring only once. What was sequenced was PBMCs. These TCRs come from a woman in her 50s in good health and CMV-seropositive. Each CDR3 is given with its conserved first and last residue. Each record gives: CDR3 length, V gene, J gene, CDR3 protein.

len: 16; v_gene: TRBV9; j_gene: TRBJ2-7; CDR3aa: CASSATSGGRSYEQYF
len: 17; v_gene: TRBV9; j_gene: TRBJ2-3; CDR3aa: CASSVGLGKGNTDTQYF
len: 15; v_gene: TRBV4-2; j_gene: TRBJ1-5; CDR3aa: CASSLYRVGNQPQHF
len: 17; v_gene: TRBV28; j_gene: TRBJ2-5; CDR3aa: CASSWGLAGATKETQYF
len: 13; v_gene: TRBV19; j_gene: TRBJ1-1; CDR3aa: CASSWDFNTEAFF
len: 16; v_gene: TRBV27; j_gene: TRBJ2-7; CDR3aa: CARRRTGPREVPEQYF
len: 13; v_gene: TRBV4-2; j_gene: TRBJ1-2; CDR3aa: CASSQRIEGGYTF
len: 15; v_gene: TRBV19; j_gene: TRBJ1-6; CDR3aa: CASSIGPGINSPLHF
len: 15; v_gene: TRBV5-6; j_gene: TRBJ1-3; CDR3aa: CASSLVGATGNTIYF
len: 14; v_gene: TRBV5-1; j_gene: TRBJ2-5; CDR3aa: CASSLPTHQETQYF
len: 13; v_gene: TRBV9; j_gene: TRBJ2-1; CDR3aa: CASSVARAGEQFF
len: 11; v_gene: TRBV2; j_gene: TRBJ1-1; CDR3aa: CASKLQVEAFF
len: 16; v_gene: TRBV19; j_gene: TRBJ1-2; CDR3aa: CASSRDRGPGGYGYTF
len: 16; v_gene: TRBV5-1; j_gene: TRBJ2-2; CDR3aa: CASSSSSGDRRVELFF
len: 13; v_gene: TRBV29-1; j_gene: TRBJ1-2; CDR3aa: CSVGRDGGYGYTF
len: 14; v_gene: TRBV6-1; j_gene: TRBJ2-7; CDR3aa: CASRVGTEWGEQYF
len: 15; v_gene: TRBV18; j_gene: .; CDR3aa: CASSPNGGGPYEQYF
len: 13; v_gene: TRBV6-1; j_gene: TRBJ2-3; CDR3aa: CASRQDSTDTQYF
len: 13; v_gene: TRBV5-1; j_gene: TRBJ2-5; CDR3aa: CASSLAGGETQYF
len: 16; v_gene: TRBV5-1; j_gene: TRBJ2-5; CDR3aa: CASSLGTSGGAVTQYF
len: 17; v_gene: TRBV7-6; j_gene: TRBJ2-3; CDR3aa: CASSPVDGGGLGETQYF
len: 14; v_gene: TRBV5-1; j_gene: TRBJ2-7; CDR3aa: CASSLGQFAYEQYF
len: 15; v_gene: TRBV6-5; j_gene: TRBJ1-2; CDR3aa: CASRDPAGLNYGYTF
len: 14; v_gene: TRBV7-2; j_gene: TRBJ1-2; CDR3aa: CASSLALSGYGYTF
len: 16; v_gene: TRBV28; j_gene: TRBJ1-2; CDR3aa: CASRPSPGQGHYGYTF
len: 13; v_gene: TRBV11-2; j_gene: TRBJ2-5; CDR3aa: CASSRDREETQYF
len: 14; v_gene: TRBV6-7; j_gene: TRBJ1-2; CDR3aa: CASSYPPGFGGYTF
len: 17; v_gene: TRBV5-1; j_gene: TRBJ2-3; CDR3aa: CASSLGLAGPSTDTQYF
len: 12; v_gene: TRBV11-3; j_gene: TRBJ2-3; CDR3aa: CASSSDGGTQYF
len: 14; v_gene: TRBV6-1; j_gene: TRBJ2-3; CDR3aa: CASNLQGFGDTQYF
len: 13; v_gene: TRBV27; j_gene: TRBJ1-1; CDR3aa: CASSPRAGTEAFF
len: 16; v_gene: TRBV6-1; j_gene: TRBJ2-5; CDR3aa: CASSERDRGNQETQYF
len: 12; v_gene: TRBV5-1; j_gene: TRBJ2-7; CDR3aa: CASRGADYEQYF
len: 14; v_gene: TRBV14; j_gene: TRBJ1-1; CDR3aa: CASSLLQGYTEAFF
len: 16; v_gene: TRBV7-8; j_gene: TRBJ1-3; CDR3aa: CASSLTGYNSGNTIYF
len: 14; v_gene: TRBV2; j_gene: TRBJ2-3; CDR3aa: CASARDKSTDTQYF
len: 15; v_gene: TRBV6-5; j_gene: TRBJ1-6; CDR3aa: CASRDAGQVLSPLHF
len: 15; v_gene: TRBV5-4; j_gene: .; CDR3aa: CASSLSAGRDYEQYF
len: 14; v_gene: TRBV5-1; j_gene: .; CDR3aa: CASSLGQADYEQYF
len: 15; v_gene: TRBV9; j_gene: TRBJ1-2; CDR3aa: CASSVAQGAPVAYTF